The next 2 T cell receptor beta chains were all read from a single sample in a study of T cell repertoires in cytomegalovirus infection. TCRdb re-called the reads through MiXCR, storing one row per CDR3 protein. The profile shows 140,000 to 150,000 distinct CDR3 sequences, approximately 30% of them singletons. These receptors lack a known antigen. Specimen: CD8+ T cells from cultured PBMCs, collected from culture after CMV antigen stimulation. These receptor sequences come from a human donor in good health (CMV status not recorded). Some clones in this sample may be carry-over from other donors' samples.

The V and J genes are TRBV20-1 and TRBJ2-3; D is possibly TRBD1 (6 bases). V lost 7 bases and J 5 bases, leaving 7 bases between the germline ends. The CDR3 extends over 10 amino acids. The V gene's germline CDR1 is DFQATT and CDR2 SNEGSKA (reference sequence). The CDR3 nucleotides read TGCAGTGGGGGGCGAGATACGCAGTATTTT. It translates to CSGGRDTQYF.

This clonotype was detected only a few times. The genes are TRBV3-1 and TRBJ2-3; D ambiguous. V dropped 0 bases and J dropped 2 bases, with 6 bases sitting between them. The germline gives CDR1 LGHDT, CDR2 YNNKEL (reference sequence). There are 14 residues in the CDR3. This chain's CDR3 is CASSQDLTTDTQYF. The CDR3 DNA follows: TGTGCCAGCAGCCAAGATCTGACCACAGATACGCAGTATTTT.